This T cell receptor (beta chain) was obtained from a study of sequential checkpoint blockade in melanoma. About the research overall: DNA from 91 pretreatment tumor samples underwent TCRβ immunosequencing. Whole-study results and caveats: Pretreatment TIL clonality tracked with response in the nivolumab-first arm.

This sample's treatment: randomized to nivolumab then ipilimumab (arm A) or the reverse (arm B). About this clone: The antigen is not known.

The CDR3 is made up of 15 amino acids. The germline V gene encodes CDR1 LNHDA and CDR2 SQIVND (reference sequence). V trimming: 0 bases; J trimming: 7 bases; junction bases outside the gene matches: 3. Clones were read by immunoSEQ multiplex PCR, and TCRdb kept only the in-frame ones, dropping some. The sample holds hundreds of clones, around 20% seen once. The sequencing here drew on tumor tissue (inferred from file names), taken from a patient given nivolumab and ipilimumab in sequence. The sequence was collected from a human donor with melanoma. V and J are TRBV19 and TRBJ2-1; 10 positions agree with TRBD1. The CDR3: CASSIEGTGANEQFF. The CDR3 bases are TGTGCCAGTAGTATAGAAGGGACAGGGGCTAATGAGCAGTTCTTC.